The 29 T cell receptor beta chains presented below share a single source sample, sequenced in a study of cytomegalovirus exposure and HLA in healthy donors. Both 60 Vbeta primers and 13 Jbeta primers went into the PCR. Sequenced by immunoSEQ multiplex PCR; TCRdb stores in-frame clones only, minus some. This sample has 90,000 to 120,000 clones; 65% to 85% occur once, and the top ten carry less than 2.5%. The sample consisted of PBMCs. These receptors originate from a young man in good health and CMV-seronegative.

Worth noting for this clone: The junction does not match germline at one end; this may be a read error. The chain has TRBV6-5 and TRBJ1-2; a possible D gene is TRBD1 (6 bases). Looked up from germline, CDR1 is MNHEY and CDR2 is SVGAGI. The CDR3 has 13 amino acids. The CDR3 sequence: CASSYLQGSGYPF. CDR3 in DNA: TGTGCCAGCAGTTACCTTCAGGGGAGCGGCTACCCCTTC.

This clone was counted between two and nine times. The genes are TRBV2 and TRBJ2-1; the match to TRBD2 covers 12 bases. CDR3 size: 18 residues. The junction had 13 bases not matched to a gene; V was cut back by 6 bases and J by 4 bases. Germline lookup yields CDR1 SNHLY and CDR2 FYNNEI. The CDR3 nucleotides are TGTGCCAGCAGCCCGCTCACTAGCGGGGGGCGAGTTTACAATGAGCAGTTCTTC. It is translated as CASSPLTSGGRVYNEQFF.

CDR3 sequence: CASSFRQGARLNQPQHF. The CDR3 DNA sequence: TGTGCCAGCAGTTTTCGTCAGGGGGCGCGATTAAATCAGCCCCAGCATTTT. This chain joins TRBV7-4 and TRBJ1-5, with 8 bases lining up with TRBD1. Germline V CDR1 and CDR2: SGHVT, SQSDAQ. The CDR3 contains 17 residues. V dropped 6 bases and J dropped 4; count of bases not matched to a gene: 14.

The chain has TRBV5-5 and TRBJ2-7, with D perhaps TRBD1 (5 bases). The CDR3 extends over 15 amino acids. CDR1 SGHKS and CDR2 YYEKEE come from the germline V gene (reference sequence). V was clipped by 1 base and J by 4 bases, with 15 bases between them. The CDR3 loop is CASSLTGGGSYEQYF. The CDR3 coding sequence is TGTGCCAGCAGCTTGACAGGCGGCGGATCGTACGAGCAGTACTTC.

V gene TRBV7-7 combines with J gene TRBJ1-5; the D gene is possibly TRBD1 (6 bases). Germline loops: CDR1 SSHAT, CDR2 FNYEAQ (reference sequence). The CDR3 totals 13 residues. V dropped 5 bases and J dropped 7 bases, with 12 bases sitting between them. The CDR3 spells CASSQNRDQPQHF. The CDR3 region has the DNA TGTGCCAGCAGCCAAAACAGGGACCAGCCCCAGCATTTT.

The chain couples TRBV7-8 to TRBJ2-1; 9 positions match TRBD1. Germline assignment: CDR1 SGHVS and CDR2 FQNEAQ. The V gene end was trimmed by 1 base and the J gene end by 5 bases; junction bases not matched to a gene: 6. The CDR3 is made up of 16 amino acids. This CDR3 is CASSLGPGTGNNEQFF. CDR3 bases: TGTGCCAGCAGCTTAGGGCCCGGGACAGGGAACAATGAGCAGTTCTTC.

This clone appeared a few times. J is TRBJ2-3 and V is TRBV7-2; 11 bases line up with TRBD1. The CDR3 loop spans 15 amino acids. Per the germline V gene, CDR1 is SGHTA and CDR2 is FQGNSA. V lost 5 bases to trimming and J lost 5 bases; unmatched junction nucleotides: 6. The CDR3 coding sequence is TGTGCCAGCAGCACCGGGACAGGGGGGGGAGATACGCAGTATTTT. Its protein is CASSTGTGGGDTQYF.

The chain links TRBV5-4 to TRBJ2-3; TRBD2 might be the D (6 bases). Germline-derived CDR1 and CDR2 are SGHNT and YYREEE (reference sequence). The CDR3 has 13 amino acids. V shed 0 bases and J shed 5 bases, with 7 bases lying between them. CDR3 in amino acids: CASSLAGRDTQYF. For the CDR3, the DNA is TGTGCCAGCAGCTTGGCCGGGAGAGATACGCAGTATTTT.

The chain carries TRBV9 and TRBJ1-4, with 8 nucleotides matching TRBD1. V shed 2 bases and J 1 base; nucleotides not matched to a gene: 4. CDR1 is SGDLS and CDR2 is YYNGEE in the germline V gene. This CDR3 comprises 16 residues. DNA of the CDR3: TGTGCCAGCAGCGTTGGACAGGGCCGAACTAATGAAAAACTGTTTTTT. It codes for CASSVGQGRTNEKLFF.

The chain combines TRBV27 with TRBJ1-6; D possibly corresponds to TRBD1 (6 bases). CDR3 length: 14 amino acids. Germline V gene sequence: CDR1 MNHEY, CDR2 SMNVEV (reference sequence). The ends were cut back, 6 bases at V and 10 bases at J, with 16 bases in the middle. In nucleotides, the CDR3 is TGTGCCAGCAGCCCCGGCACAGGGTTCTCACCCCTCCACTTT. It codes for CASSPGTGFSPLHF.

This clone was counted only a few times. This CDR3 is CASSLRQGNEQFF. Written as DNA, the CDR3 is TGTGCCAGCAGCCTCCGACAGGGGAATGAGCAGTTCTTC. This sequence joins TRBV4-2 and TRBJ2-1; 8 positions agree with TRBD1. With V trimmed by 4 bases and J by 7 bases, 3 bases remained unmatched. The CDR3 sequence is 13 residues long. Looked up from germline, CDR1 is LGHNA and CDR2 is YNFKEQ.

In DNA, the CDR3 is TGTGCCAGTAACCGGTTACCGAACACCGGGGAGCTGTTTTTT. It translates to CASNRLPNTGELFF. The chain recombines TRBV6-1 with TRBJ2-2; D call uncertain. Germline V gene sequence: CDR1 MNHNS, CDR2 SASEGT. The CDR3 contains 14 residues. Trimming removed 9 bases from V and 0 bases from J, with 11 bases in between.

The chain links TRBV9 to TRBJ2-7, with a possible D match to TRBD2 (5 bases). CDR1 and CDR2 from the germline V gene are SGDLS and YYNGEE. The V gene lost 4 bases and the J gene lost 2 bases, with 19 bases spanning the gap. This CDR3 comprises 16 residues. The DNA for the CDR3 is TGTGCCAGCAGCCCATCATCAAAGAGAGGGCCCTACGAGCAGTACTTC. Its translation is CASSPSSKRGPYEQYF.

The J gene is TRBJ2-7, the V gene TRBV7-8; TRBD1 might be the D (5 bases). V lost 3 bases, J lost 4 bases, and 13 bases lay in between. This CDR3 contains 14 residues. Germline CDR1 is SGHVS and CDR2 is FQNEAQ. DNA for the CDR3: TGTGCCAGCAGCTTGAATATACAGGATTACGAGCAGTACTTC. The encoded protein is CASSLNIQDYEQYF.

V usage is TRBV5-1 and J usage is TRBJ2-4, with 8 bases lining up with TRBD2. J was trimmed by 4 bases and V by 5 bases; bases with no gene match: 5. Per germline, CDR1 SGHRS and CDR2 YFSETQ. The CDR3 loop spans 14 amino acids. DNA of the CDR3: TGCGCCAGCAGGACGGGGGGGCCTAAAAACATTCAGTACTTC. It is translated as CASRTGGPKNIQYF.

This clone was counted between two and nine times. The CDR3 sequence is CASSDSDSNTGELFF. CDR3 coding DNA: TGTGCCAGCAGTGACTCGGACTCGAACACCGGGGAGCTGTTTTTT. The rearrangement joins TRBV6-4 to TRBJ2-2, with a tentative D call TRBD2 (5 bases). Trimming took 0 bases from V and 0 from J, leaving 5 bases between them. Germline V gives CDR1 MRHNA, CDR2 SNTAGT. The CDR3 length is 15 residues.

The gene calls are TRBV19 and TRBJ1-1; 8 positions match TRBD1. This CDR3 has 17 amino acids. The germline V gene has CDR1 LNHDA and CDR2 SQIVND (reference sequence). J lost 4 bases, V lost 6 bases, and 16 bases had no gene match. Here the CDR3 reads CASRMQRTGFGGTEAFF. Written as DNA, the CDR3 is TGTGCCAGTAGAATGCAGCGGACAGGGTTTGGTGGCACTGAAGCTTTCTTT. Looking up the rest from reference TRBV19 and TRBJ1-1 gives the full variable domain: DGGITQSPKYLFRKEGQNVTLSCEQNLNHDAMYWYRQDPGQGLRLIYYSQIVNDFQKGDIAEGYSVSREKKESFPLTVTSAQKNPTAFYLCASRMQRTGFGGTEAFFGQGTRLTVV.

The chain is built from TRBV25-1 and TRBJ1-3; no reliable D call. Germline V lookup: CDR1 MGHDK, CDR2 SYGVNS. The V end was cut by 3 bases, the J end by 3 bases, with 12 bases between. The CDR3 spans 15 residues. The CDR3 sequence: CASSDPVGFGNTIYF. In DNA form, the CDR3 reads TGTGCCAGCAGTGACCCGGTTGGTTTTGGAAACACCATATATTTT.

The J gene is TRBJ2-5, the V gene TRBV6-5, with 11 bases lining up with TRBD2. Germline V gives CDR1 MNHEY, CDR2 SVGAGI. This CDR3 region has 16 residues. V shed 0 bases and J 8 bases; nucleotides not matched to a gene: 8. In DNA, the CDR3 is TGTGCCAGCAGTTACTCGGGGGGGGGACTAGCGGACACCCAGTACTTC. Translating gives CASSYSGGGLADTQYF.

The chain recombines TRBV5-1 with TRBJ2-1; perhaps TRBD1 as D (5 bases). Germline CDR1 SGHRS, CDR2 YFSETQ. Trimming pared 1 base from V and 5 bases from J, leaving 13 bases between. This CDR3 is 15 amino acids long. The CDR3 sequence is CASSLLGHENNEQFF. The CDR3 DNA reads as TGCGCCAGCAGCTTGCTAGGACACGAAAACAATGAGCAGTTCTTC.

The chain links TRBV5-6 to TRBJ2-5; the match to TRBD2 covers 8 bases. CDR1 and CDR2 (germline): SGHDT, YYEEEE. The J segment lost 11 bases and the V segment lost 4 bases, leaving 10 bases of the junction unmatched. This CDR3 contains 13 residues. The CDR3 spells CASSPGGSREQYF. CDR3 nucleotides: TGTGCCAGCAGCCCGGGGGGGTCGAGGGAGCAGTACTTC.

The chain employs TRBV7-9 and TRBJ1-1; 12 nucleotides agree with TRBD1. V lost 5 bases and J lost 5; bases outside the gene matches: 9. CDR3 length equals 16 residues. In germline, CDR1 is SEHNR, CDR2 FQNEAQ (reference sequence). CDR3 amino acids: CASSLGQGATGTEAFF. The DNA of the CDR3 is TGTGCCAGCAGCCTGGGACAGGGGGCTACTGGGACTGAAGCTTTCTTT.

Note on this clone: At one boundary the junction diverges from the germline segment, which might be a read error. The V and J genes are TRBV29-1 and TRBJ2-5; possibly TRBD2 for D (7 bases). CDR1 and CDR2 (germline): SQVTM, ANQGSEA. The CDR3 extends over 13 amino acids. The CDR3 here is CSVEGGGLETQYF. In DNA form, the CDR3 reads TGCAGCGTCGAAGGGGGGGGTTTGGAGACCCAGTACTTC. Full variable domain (missing parts from reference TRBV29-1 and TRBJ2-5): SAVISQKPSRDICQRGTSLTIQCQVDSQVTMMFWYRQQPGQSLTLIATANQGSEATYESGFVIDKFPISRPNLTFSTLTVSNMSPEDSSIYLCSVEGGGLETQYFGPGTRLLVL.

The chain couples TRBV19 to TRBJ2-2; perhaps TRBD2 as D (5 bases). The CDR3 extends over 16 amino acids. Looked up from germline, CDR1 is LNHDA and CDR2 is SQIVND (reference sequence). V dropped 4 bases and J dropped 0 bases, with 12 bases sitting between them. The CDR3, as DNA: TGTGCCAGTAGTACCTATTTGGGAGCGAACACCGGGGAGCTGTTTTTT. Translation gives CASSTYLGANTGELFF.

This chain links TRBV6-5 with TRBJ1-2; D uncertain. From germline, CDR1 is MNHEY and CDR2 SVGAGI. V lost 7 bases and J lost 0, with 15 bases in between. This CDR3 has 15 amino acids. CDR3 amino acids: CASTLERSPNYGYTF. The CDR3 DNA sequence: TGTGCCAGCACCCTGGAGCGCTCCCCTAACTATGGCTACACCTTC.

J is TRBJ2-6 and V is TRBV11-3, with 10 bases fitting TRBD1. CDR1 SGHNT and CDR2 YENEEA come from the germline V gene. Unmatched junction bases numbered 4, after V lost 5 bases and J lost 0 bases. This CDR3 is built from 17 residues. CDR3 protein: CASSAGQGNSGANVLTF. CDR3 nucleotides: TGTGCCAGCAGCGCGGGACAGGGGAACTCTGGGGCCAACGTCCTGACTTTC.

The gene calls are TRBV5-4 and TRBJ2-5; TRBD1 agrees at 10 bases. Germline V gives CDR1 SGHNT, CDR2 YYREEE (reference sequence). The V gene end was trimmed by 4 bases and the J gene end by 6 bases; junction bases not matched to a gene: 9. The CDR3 extends over 15 amino acids. CDR3 sequence: CASSVDRGLGQTQYF. The CDR3 region has the DNA TGTGCCAGCAGCGTAGACAGGGGGCTTGGGCAGACCCAGTACTTC.

This clone turned up a few times. The V call is TRBV10-1, the J call TRBJ2-2; D gene ambiguous. Trimming cost V 6 bases and J 1 base, with 6 bases left between them. Germline lookup yields CDR1 WNHNN and CDR2 SYGVQD (reference sequence). This CDR3 spans 13 amino acids. As DNA, the CDR3 is TGCGCCAGCAGCCCAGGGAACACCGGGGAGCTGTTTTTT. Translation: CASSPGNTGELFF.

This clone was seen a handful of times. V gene TRBV5-4 combines with J gene TRBJ1-2; the D is unclear. Germline loops: CDR1 SGHNT, CDR2 YYREEE (reference sequence). The CDR3 length is 14 residues. With 9 bases removed from V and 3 bases from J, the gap between germline ends came to 18 bases. The CDR3 DNA reads TGTGCCACCCAGCTTGGCGGTTCTGACTATGGCTACACCTTC. Translating gives CATQLGGSDYGYTF.